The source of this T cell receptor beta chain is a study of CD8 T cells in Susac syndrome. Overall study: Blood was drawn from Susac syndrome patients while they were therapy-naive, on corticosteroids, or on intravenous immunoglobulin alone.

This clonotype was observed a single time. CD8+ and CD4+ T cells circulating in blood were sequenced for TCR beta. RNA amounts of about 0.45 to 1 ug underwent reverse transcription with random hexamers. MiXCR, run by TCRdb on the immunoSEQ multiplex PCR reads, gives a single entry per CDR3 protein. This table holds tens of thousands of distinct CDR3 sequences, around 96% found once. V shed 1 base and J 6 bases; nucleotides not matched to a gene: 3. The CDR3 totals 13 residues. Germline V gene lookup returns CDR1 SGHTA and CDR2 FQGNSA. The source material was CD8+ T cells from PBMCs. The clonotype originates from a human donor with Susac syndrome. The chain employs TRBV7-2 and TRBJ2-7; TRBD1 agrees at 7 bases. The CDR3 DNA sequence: TGTGCCAGCAGCTTAGACCCAGGGGGCGAGCAGTACTTC. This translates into CASSLDPGGEQYF.